Below are 25 T cell receptor beta chains sequenced from a single sample in a study of blood T cell repertoires in COVID-19 (dated by TCRdb to 2020 to 2021). To prepare the library, the immunoSEQ multiplex PCR assay was applied. TCRdb provides this immuneACCESS table in a form limited to in-frame rearrangements. Some clones are lacking; in checked studies, under half of them reflect an unresolved V gene, and why the rest are absent is not known. The sample contains 50,000 to 85,000 clones, about 80% of them found a single time. 8.5% to 10% of the sample is held by the ten biggest clonotypes. Specimen: peripheral blood. The source of these receptors is a human donor in a cohort sampled during active COVID-19.

The chain carries TRBV10-3 and TRBJ1-5; D is undetermined. V was pared by 3 bases and J by 2 bases, with 8 bases between. The germline CDR1 and CDR2 sequences are ENHRY and SYGVKD. This CDR3 has 14 amino acids. Written as DNA, the CDR3 is TGTGCCATCAGTGAAGAGTTGGGCAATCAGCCCCAGCATTTT. Residues: CAISEELGNQPQHF.

The chain has TRBV5-6 and TRBJ1-2; 9 bases are shared with TRBD1. Unmatched junction bases numbered 6, after V lost 4 bases and J lost 5 bases. Germline loops: CDR1 SGHDT, CDR2 YYEEEE. The CDR3 is 14 amino acids. The CDR3, as DNA: TGTGCCAGCAGCCGAGGACAGGGGAGTTATGGCTACACCTTC. Protein: CASSRGQGSYGYTF.

This chain uses TRBV19 with TRBJ1-1, with D tentatively TRBD1 (6 bases). CDR1 is LNHDA and CDR2 is SQIVND in the germline V gene (reference sequence). The CDR3 spans 13 residues. The germline V and J ends were trimmed by 5 bases and 11 bases, with 18 bases remaining between them. CDR3 amino acids: CASSPGTSTVAFF. The CDR3 DNA follows: TGTGCCAGTAGTCCCGGGACAAGTACCGTCGCTTTCTTT.

This chain connects TRBV19 to TRBJ2-7, with D tentatively TRBD1 (5 bases). Germline lookup yields CDR1 LNHDA and CDR2 SQIVND (reference sequence). The germline V and J ends were trimmed by 3 bases and 1 base, with 13 bases remaining between them. CDR3 length: 15 residues. This CDR3 reads CASSIQGLRSYEQYF. In DNA, the CDR3 is TGTGCCAGTAGTATTCAGGGTTTACGGTCCTACGAGCAGTACTTC.

This clone showed up just once. The chain carries TRBV7-9 and TRBJ1-5; 8 bases fit TRBD1. The CDR3 has 14 residues. The germline V gene has CDR1 SEHNR and CDR2 FQNEAQ (reference sequence). V dropped 5 bases and J dropped 5; count of bases not matched to a gene: 5. The CDR3 loop reads CASSPGQGDQPQHF. The DNA of the CDR3 is TGTGCCAGCAGCCCCGGACAGGGCGATCAGCCCCAGCATTTT.

V gene TRBV27 combines with J gene TRBJ2-7; 10 nucleotides line up with TRBD1. CDR1 MNHEY and CDR2 SMNVEV come from the germline V gene (reference sequence). The CDR3 has 13 amino acids. With 4 bases clipped from V and 4 bases from J, the junction kept 1 base outside the gene matches. CDR3 loop: CASSWGQGYEQYF. The CDR3 DNA reads TGTGCCAGCAGTTGGGGACAGGGGTACGAGCAGTACTTC.

J is TRBJ1-4 and V is TRBV19; D remains ambiguous. The CDR3 covers 14 residues. V lost 6 bases and J lost 4, with 12 bases in between. CDR1 LNHDA and CDR2 SQIVND come from the germline V gene (reference sequence). Here the CDR3 reads CASRNEQNNEKLFF. CDR3 DNA sequence: TGTGCCAGTAGAAATGAACAGAATAATGAAAAACTGTTTTTT. Full variable domain (missing parts from reference TRBV19 and TRBJ1-4): DGGITQSPKYLFRKEGQNVTLSCEQNLNHDAMYWYRQDPGQGLRLIYYSQIVNDFQKGDIAEGYSVSREKKESFPLTVTSAQKNPTAFYLCASRNEQNNEKLFFGSGTQLSVL.

CDR3 bases: TGTGCCAGCAGCTTAGGGAGGGTCGACAGTCCGAGCTCCTACGAGCAGTACTTC. Protein sequence: CASSLGRVDSPSSYEQYF. The chain has TRBV7-9 and TRBJ2-7, with D maybe TRBD2 (6 bases). The V gene's germline CDR1 is SEHNR and CDR2 FQNEAQ (reference sequence). The CDR3 spans 18 residues. Trimming removed 1 base at V and 0 bases at J, with 19 bases between.

The chain couples TRBV15 to TRBJ2-5; 7 bases map to TRBD2. The germline V gene encodes CDR1 LNHNV and CDR2 YYDKDF (reference sequence). J lost 4 bases, V lost 5 bases, and 7 bases had no gene match. The CDR3 loop spans 14 amino acids. In DNA, the CDR3 is TGTGCCACCAGCCGACCCGGACTAGGAGAGACCCAGTACTTC. Residues: CATSRPGLGETQYF.

The CDR3 loop reads CASRPDRGPGYGYTF. For the CDR3, the DNA is TGTGCCAGCAGGCCAGACAGGGGGCCGGGCTATGGCTACACCTTC. This rearrangement joins TRBV2 to TRBJ1-2; 10 nucleotides agree with TRBD1. The germline V gene encodes CDR1 SNHLY and CDR2 FYNNEI. V trimming: 6 bases; J trimming: 4 bases; junction bases outside the gene matches: 8. The CDR3 length is 15 residues.

Note on this clone: The identical CDR3 is also encoded by other nucleotide sequences in the sample. The V and J genes are TRBV6-5 and TRBJ1-6, with TRBD1 matching 7 bases. CDR3 length: 15 amino acids. V lost 6 bases and J lost 0; bases outside the gene matches: 2. Germline CDR1 is MNHEY and CDR2 is SVGAGI. CDR3 region: CASRQGSSYNSPLHF. CDR3 bases: TGTGCCAGCAGACAGGGGAGCTCCTATAATTCACCCCTCCACTTT.

The V gene is TRBV11-3, the J gene TRBJ2-3, with D perhaps matching TRBD2 (6 bases). This CDR3 comprises 15 residues. CDR1 and CDR2 (germline): SGHNT, YENEEA. V lost 8 bases, J lost 3 bases, and 18 bases lay in between. DNA of the CDR3: TGTGCCAGCTCTCCGCGGGGTTTGCGGACAGATACGCAGTATTTT. This translates into CASSPRGLRTDTQYF.

This clone was observed at least ten times. This rearrangement joins TRBV27 to TRBJ2-1; 7 nucleotides match TRBD2. The germline V gene encodes CDR1 MNHEY and CDR2 SMNVEV (reference sequence). Trimming at V came to 3 bases and at J to 7 bases, leaving 9 bases not matched to a gene. The CDR3 covers 15 residues. The CDR3 DNA is TGTGCCAGCAGTTTTGGGAGGGGATTGAATAATGAGCAGTTCTTC. Translated: CASSFGRGLNNEQFF.

This clone was seen more than once but under ten times. The J gene is TRBJ2-7, the V gene TRBV3-1 (or the pseudogene TRBV3-2), with TRBD2 matching over 11 bases. Looked up from germline, CDR1 is LGHDT and CDR2 is YNNKEL (reference sequence). CDR3 length: 15 amino acids. V was clipped by 6 bases and J by 3 bases; unmatched bases: 7. The CDR3 here is CASRLGTSGFYEQYF. Here the CDR3 DNA reads TGTGCCAGCAGGTTGGGGACTAGCGGATTCTACGAGCAGTACTTC.

V gene TRBV4-3 combines with J gene TRBJ2-3; D call uncertain. This CDR3 region has 15 residues. V was trimmed by 1 base and J by 3 bases, leaving 11 bases between them. Germline V gene lookup returns CDR1 LGHNA and CDR2 YSLEER. Here the CDR3 reads CASSQVQSATDTQYF. The CDR3 DNA reads as TGCGCCAGCAGCCAAGTGCAAAGCGCGACAGATACGCAGTATTTT.

The chain carries TRBV10-3 and TRBJ2-1, with 11 bases aligning to TRBD2. Germline V gives CDR1 ENHRY, CDR2 SYGVKD. The V and J ends lost 11 bases and 8 bases, in that order; junction bases with no gene match: 8. The CDR3 sequence is 13 residues long. CDR3 nucleotide sequence: TGTGCCTCTTCAGGACTAGCGGGCTATGAGCAGTTCTTC. Translating it yields CASSGLAGYEQFF.

The genes are TRBV5-4 and TRBJ2-6, with D unresolved. Germline CDR1 SGHNT, CDR2 YYREEE (reference sequence). This CDR3 has 13 amino acids. V was shortened by 5 bases and J by 1 base, with 4 bases between the two germline ends. The CDR3 DNA reads as TGTGCCAGCAGATTATCTGGGGCCAACGTCCTGACTTTC. It codes for CASRLSGANVLTF.

J is TRBJ2-1 and V is TRBV7-8; 12 bases match TRBD2. CDR3 length equals 17 residues. Germline lookup yields CDR1 SGHVS and CDR2 FQNEAQ. V lost 2 bases, J lost 2 bases, and 4 bases stayed unmatched. Here the CDR3 DNA reads TGTGCCAGCAGCTTATATGGACTAGCGGGAACCTACAATGAGCAGTTCTTC. Translating it yields CASSLYGLAGTYNEQFF.

This clone showed up just a few times. The chain uses TRBV4-1 and TRBJ1-2, with D possibly being TRBD1 (6 bases). CDR1 and CDR2 (germline): MGHRA, YSYEKL. The CDR3 extends over 13 amino acids. V lost 0 bases, J lost 8 bases, and 10 bases lay in between. The CDR3 is CASSQEQGTGYTF. In nucleotides, the CDR3 is TGCGCCAGCAGCCAAGAGCAGGGGACCGGCTACACCTTC.

This clone was found a few times. The chain employs TRBV27 and TRBJ1-6; 7 nucleotides match TRBD1. The CDR3 runs 15 residues. V gave up 6 bases and J gave up 3 bases; unmatched junction bases: 5. CDR1 is MNHEY, CDR2 SMNVEV, per germline (reference sequence). Here the CDR3 reads CASRTDRSYNSPLHF. CDR3 in DNA: TGTGCCAGCAGAACGGACAGGAGCTATAATTCACCCCTCCACTTT.

CDR3 in DNA: TGTGCCGGGCAGGGGGCTGGGAGCAATCAGCCCCAGCATTTT. Translating it yields CAGQGAGSNQPQHF. The rearrangement joins TRBV28 to TRBJ1-5, with TRBD1 identical over 8 bases. The V segment lost 11 bases and the J segment 1 base; nucleotides outside the gene matches: 7. This CDR3 has 14 residues. Germline CDR1 MDHEN, CDR2 SYDVKM. Complete variable domain (other parts from reference TRBV28 and TRBJ1-5): DVKVTQSSRYLVKRTGEKVFLECVQDMDHENMFWYRQDPGLGLRLIYFSYDVKMKEKGDIPEGYSVSREKKERFSLILESASTNQTSMYLCAGQGAGSNQPQHFGDGTRLSIL.

The V gene is TRBV20-1, the J gene TRBJ1-4, with 9 bases lining up with TRBD1. In germline, CDR1 is DFQATT, CDR2 SNEGSKA (reference sequence). The CDR3 sequence is 15 residues long. Trimming at V came to 3 bases and at J to 8 bases, leaving 10 bases not matched to a gene. CDR3 region: CSASGAGTGTEKLFF. CDR3 bases: TGCAGTGCTAGTGGGGCTGGGACAGGGACGGAAAAACTGTTTTTT.

This chain connects TRBV11-2 to TRBJ2-7, with 8 bases fitting TRBD1. The germline gives CDR1 SGHAT, CDR2 FQNNGV. V gave up 5 bases and J gave up 3 bases; unmatched junction bases: 3. The CDR3 has 13 amino acids. This CDR3 reads CASSPTGGYEQYF. CDR3 DNA sequence: TGTGCCAGCAGCCCAACAGGGGGCTACGAGCAGTACTTC.

This clone was seen a few times. The CDR3 DNA follows: TGCGCCAGCAGCTTGGCGGTTGGGGGCGGACAGGGTACGCAGTATTTT. The encoded protein is CASSLAVGGGQGTQYF. The chain uses TRBV5-1 and TRBJ2-3, with 8 bases aligning to TRBD1. Germline V gene data show CDR1 as SGHRS and CDR2 as YFSETQ. This CDR3 is built from 16 residues. V was clipped by 0 bases and J by 8 bases; unmatched bases: 11.

The rearrangement joins TRBV6-5 to TRBJ1-2; D may be TRBD1 (5 bases). The CDR3 is 13 residues long. Germline values: CDR1 MNHEY, CDR2 SVGAGI. The germline V and J ends were trimmed by 8 bases and 2 bases, with 12 bases remaining between them. The CDR3 DNA is TGTGCCAGCGGGGCGGGACGGAACTATGGCTACACCTTC. Translation gives CASGAGRNYGYTF.